This is a list of T cell receptor beta chains from one sample in a study of PD-L1 blockade in urothelial cancer. Libraries were prepared by immunoSEQ multiplex PCR; TCRdb keeps only in-frame clonotypes and omits some of them. The table records roughly 50,000 clones, around 88% of them present only once. Material: PBMCs, obtained around atezolizumab (anti-PD-L1) treatment. These TCRs come from a woman in her fifties or sixties with urothelial cancer. CDR3s include the opening cysteine and the closing phenylalanine or tryptophan. Fields, in order: clone size, J gene, D gene, V gene, CDR3 DNA, CDR3 protein. D genes are given only for firm matches. Rows give clone size only sometimes, using once, few, many, or a class for an expanded clone.

clone_size: -; j_call: TRBJ2-5; d_call: TRBD2; v_call: TRBV5-4; cdr3_nt: TGTGCCGCGGGGGAGGCGGAGACCCAGTACTTC; cdr3_aa: CAAGEAETQYF
clone_size: -; j_call: TRBJ2-7; d_call: TRBD1; v_call: TRBV2; cdr3_nt: TGTGCCAGCAGTGAAGCCTGGACAGGGAAGGGCGAGCAGTACTTC; cdr3_aa: CASSEAWTGKGEQYF
clone_size: -; j_call: TRBJ2-1; d_call: TRBD2; v_call: TRBV14; cdr3_nt: TGTGCCAGCAGCCCCCCCATGTGGGGCGGGAGGGCCAATGAGCAGTTCTTC; cdr3_aa: CASSPPMWGGRANEQFF
clone_size: -; j_call: TRBJ2-2; d_call: -; v_call: TRBV15; cdr3_nt: TGTGCCACCAGCAGAGATTCGCTAGTCGGCACCGGGGAGCTGTTTTTT; cdr3_aa: CATSRDSLVGTGELFF
clone_size: -; j_call: TRBJ2-3; d_call: -; v_call: TRBV5-1; cdr3_nt: TGCGCCAGCAGCCTAGTCGGCACAGATACGCAGTATTTT; cdr3_aa: CASSLVGTDTQYF
clone_size: -; j_call: TRBJ2-2; d_call: TRBD1; v_call: TRBV6-5; cdr3_nt: TGTGCCAGCAGTTACGCACAGGGGGCCGGCGGGGAGCTGTTTTTT; cdr3_aa: CASSYAQGAGGELFF
clone_size: -; j_call: TRBJ2-3; d_call: TRBD1; v_call: TRBV28; cdr3_nt: TGTGCCAGCAGTCTACCCGGTGCCAGGGGGTGGGGTACGCAGTATTTT; cdr3_aa: CASSLPGARGWGTQYF
clone_size: -; j_call: TRBJ2-5; d_call: -; v_call: TRBV5-6; cdr3_nt: TGTGCCAGCAGCCCTCCCGCCAGGGGAGAGACCCAGTACTTC; cdr3_aa: CASSPPARGETQYF
clone_size: few; j_call: TRBJ2-1; d_call: -; v_call: TRBV7-2; cdr3_nt: TGTGCCAGCTCTATCGGGGCGGGACCCTACAATGAGCAGTTCTTC; cdr3_aa: CASSIGAGPYNEQFF
clone_size: -; j_call: TRBJ1-3; d_call: -; v_call: TRBV18; cdr3_nt: TGTGCCAGCTCACCAGCGTCAGACAGAAACACCATATATTTT; cdr3_aa: CASSPASDRNTIYF
clone_size: -; j_call: TRBJ2-1; d_call: TRBD2; v_call: TRBV5-4; cdr3_nt: TGTGCCAGCAGCTTGACTAGCGGGAGATTAGATGAGCAGTTCTTC; cdr3_aa: CASSLTSGRLDEQFF
clone_size: -; j_call: TRBJ2-5; d_call: TRBD2; v_call: TRBV19; cdr3_nt: TGTGCCAGTAGTTTCACTAGCGGGGGGTCCCAAGAGACCCAGTACTTC; cdr3_aa: CASSFTSGGSQETQYF
clone_size: -; j_call: TRBJ2-7; d_call: -; v_call: TRBV19; cdr3_nt: TGTGCCAGTAGCCTGCTATCGGGACTCTCCTACGAGCAGTACTTC; cdr3_aa: CASSLLSGLSYEQYF
clone_size: once; j_call: TRBJ2-3; d_call: TRBD2; v_call: TRBV5-4; cdr3_nt: TGTGCCAGCAGCCGTAGCGGGGGGGCGTTAGATACGCAGTATTTT; cdr3_aa: CASSRSGGALDTQYF
clone_size: -; j_call: TRBJ2-3; d_call: -; v_call: TRBV6-4; cdr3_nt: TGTGCCAGCAGTGACTCGGGGGGGGCAACAGATACGCAGTATTTT; cdr3_aa: CASSDSGGATDTQYF
clone_size: few; j_call: TRBJ2-2; d_call: -; v_call: TRBV7-6; cdr3_nt: TGTGCCAGCAGCTCCTTCGCAGGGTCCTCCACCGGGGAGCTGTTTTTT; cdr3_aa: CASSSFAGSSTGELFF
clone_size: -; j_call: TRBJ2-7; d_call: -; v_call: TRBV7-9; cdr3_nt: TGTGCCAGCAGCTTAGAGGCAGGCCCCGAGCAGTACTTC; cdr3_aa: CASSLEAGPEQYF
clone_size: -; j_call: TRBJ1-3; d_call: -; v_call: TRBV5-6; cdr3_nt: TGTGCCAGCAGCTTGACGGGGACTTGGGCTGGAAACACCATATATTTT; cdr3_aa: CASSLTGTWAGNTIYF
clone_size: -; j_call: TRBJ2-7; d_call: TRBD2; v_call: TRBV2; cdr3_nt: TGTGCCAGCATGCTCGGACTAGCGGACCTTTACGAGCAGTACTTC; cdr3_aa: CASMLGLADLYEQYF
clone_size: -; j_call: TRBJ2-3; d_call: -; v_call: TRBV5-1; cdr3_nt: TGCGCCAGCAGCTTGGACAGGCCGAGTACAGATACGCAGTATTTT; cdr3_aa: CASSLDRPSTDTQYF
clone_size: -; j_call: TRBJ2-7; d_call: -; v_call: TRBV7-7; cdr3_nt: TGTGCCAGCAGCCCTGGACAAAGGTACGAGCAGTACTTC; cdr3_aa: CASSPGQRYEQYF
clone_size: -; j_call: TRBJ1-1; d_call: TRBD1; v_call: TRBV6-5; cdr3_nt: TGTGCCAGCAGTTTCCGACAGGGACGAGCTTTCTTT; cdr3_aa: CASSFRQGRAFF
clone_size: -; j_call: TRBJ1-2; d_call: -; v_call: TRBV18; cdr3_nt: TGTGCCAGCTCACCGGGGGGGCAAGATCGCTATGGCTACACCTTC; cdr3_aa: CASSPGGQDRYGYTF
clone_size: -; j_call: TRBJ2-7; d_call: TRBD1; v_call: TRBV6-5; cdr3_nt: TGTGCCAGCAGTCCGGGACAGTGGGGCTACGAGCAGTACTTC; cdr3_aa: CASSPGQWGYEQYF
clone_size: -; j_call: TRBJ2-1; d_call: -; v_call: TRBV29-1; cdr3_nt: TGCAGCGTTGAAGAGGGTAGGGGGGGAAATGAGCAGTTCTTC; cdr3_aa: CSVEEGRGGNEQFF
clone_size: -; j_call: TRBJ2-7; d_call: -; v_call: TRBV15; cdr3_nt: TGTGCCACCAGTCTCTCAGTAGGGGTGTCCTACGAGCAGTACTTC; cdr3_aa: CATSLSVGVSYEQYF
clone_size: -; j_call: TRBJ1-6; d_call: -; v_call: TRBV9; cdr3_nt: TGTGCCAGCAGCGAGACGGTTGGGGCGGCTTCACCCCTCCACTTT; cdr3_aa: CASSETVGAASPLHF
clone_size: -; j_call: TRBJ2-2; d_call: -; v_call: TRBV29-1; cdr3_nt: TGCAGCGTTGGGCAAGGGGTGGTGGGGGAGCTGTTTTTT; cdr3_aa: CSVGQGVVGELFF
clone_size: -; j_call: TRBJ1-2; d_call: -; v_call: TRBV18; cdr3_nt: TGTGCCAGCTCACCACTCCCACCTACTACTTACTATGGCTACACCTTC; cdr3_aa: CASSPLPPTTYYGYTF
clone_size: once; j_call: TRBJ2-3; d_call: TRBD2; v_call: TRBV7-3; cdr3_nt: TGTGCCAGCAGCTTAAGCGGGGGGGGACGGGATACGCAGTATTTT; cdr3_aa: CASSLSGGGRDTQYF
clone_size: -; j_call: TRBJ2-7; d_call: -; v_call: TRBV4-1; cdr3_nt: TGCGCCAGCAGCCACCCCGGAGGGGGCGCCTACGAGCAGTACTTC; cdr3_aa: CASSHPGGGAYEQYF
clone_size: -; j_call: TRBJ2-4; d_call: TRBD2; v_call: TRBV5-1; cdr3_nt: TGCGCCACCTCACGAGGGGAGGGGAGTTTGGGCAAAAACATTCAGTACTTC; cdr3_aa: CATSRGEGSLGKNIQYF
clone_size: once; j_call: TRBJ2-1; d_call: -; v_call: TRBV28; cdr3_nt: TGTGCCAGCAGTTGGTCCCCAGGGTACAATGAGCAGTTCTTC; cdr3_aa: CASSWSPGYNEQFF
clone_size: -; j_call: TRBJ1-4; d_call: TRBD1; v_call: TRBV5-1; cdr3_nt: TGCGCCAGCAGCTTGGAAGGGGGCGTTGAAAAACTGTTTTTT; cdr3_aa: CASSLEGGVEKLFF
clone_size: -; j_call: TRBJ1-5; d_call: TRBD1; v_call: TRBV19; cdr3_nt: TGTGCCAGTAGTACCGACCTTAACAGGGGCCTTAGCAATCAGCCCCAGCATTTT; cdr3_aa: CASSTDLNRGLSNQPQHF
clone_size: -; j_call: TRBJ1-2; d_call: -; v_call: TRBV6-5; cdr3_nt: TGTGCCAGCAGTTTGACAGGCTATGGCTACACCTTC; cdr3_aa: CASSLTGYGYTF
clone_size: -; j_call: TRBJ1-3; d_call: TRBD1; v_call: TRBV28; cdr3_nt: TGTGCCAGCAGTTTATCCGACAGGGTTTCGGGAAACACCATATATTTT; cdr3_aa: CASSLSDRVSGNTIYF
clone_size: -; j_call: TRBJ2-7; d_call: TRBD1; v_call: TRBV19; cdr3_nt: TGTGCCAGTAGTATAAAACAGGGGTATGGAGAGCAGTACTTC; cdr3_aa: CASSIKQGYGEQYF
clone_size: -; j_call: TRBJ2-5; d_call: -; v_call: TRBV6-1; cdr3_nt: TGTGCCAGTGGCGGGGGGACAGGGTTGGAGACCCAGTACTTC; cdr3_aa: CASGGGTGLETQYF
clone_size: -; j_call: TRBJ2-7; d_call: TRBD1; v_call: TRBV19; cdr3_nt: TGTGCCAGTGGGGACAGGGGGGTACCGGTCTACGAGCAGTACTTC; cdr3_aa: CASGDRGVPVYEQYF
clone_size: -; j_call: TRBJ2-1; d_call: -; v_call: TRBV7-6; cdr3_nt: TGTGCCAGCAGCCCCCGGCGGGACAATGAGCAGTTCTTC; cdr3_aa: CASSPRRDNEQFF
clone_size: -; j_call: TRBJ2-7; d_call: TRBD1; v_call: TRBV27; cdr3_nt: TGTGCCAGCAGTTTACGGTGGGACAGTTCGGAGCAGTACTTC; cdr3_aa: CASSLRWDSSEQYF
clone_size: -; j_call: TRBJ2-3; d_call: TRBD1; v_call: TRBV9; cdr3_nt: TGTGCCAGCAGCACCCAGCAGGGGGCCACAGATACGCAGTATTTT; cdr3_aa: CASSTQQGATDTQYF
clone_size: -; j_call: TRBJ2-7; d_call: -; v_call: TRBV29-1; cdr3_nt: TGCAGCGGCTCCCTCGGTGTTCACGAGCAGTACTTC; cdr3_aa: CSGSLGVHEQYF
clone_size: -; j_call: TRBJ2-7; d_call: TRBD1; v_call: TRBV25-1; cdr3_nt: TGTGCCAGCAGTGATTGGGGACAGGGGTCCGAGCAGTACTTC; cdr3_aa: CASSDWGQGSEQYF
clone_size: -; j_call: TRBJ2-7; d_call: TRBD2; v_call: TRBV11-2; cdr3_nt: TGTGCCAGCACACCACTAGCGGGAGTAGGTAGGGAGCAGTACTTC; cdr3_aa: CASTPLAGVGREQYF
clone_size: -; j_call: TRBJ2-3; d_call: TRBD2; v_call: TRBV7-3; cdr3_nt: TGTGCCAGCAGCTTAACTAGCGGGGGGGCAGGAGATACGCAGTATTTT; cdr3_aa: CASSLTSGGAGDTQYF
clone_size: -; j_call: TRBJ1-5; d_call: -; v_call: TRBV28; cdr3_nt: TGTGCCAGCAGTTTTATCTCGGCCGGGGGGCAGCCCCAGCATTTT; cdr3_aa: CASSFISAGGQPQHF
clone_size: -; j_call: TRBJ1-6; d_call: -; v_call: TRBV25-1; cdr3_nt: TGTGCCAGCAGTGATCTGGTCGGGGGGAATTCACCCCTCCACTTT; cdr3_aa: CASSDLVGGNSPLHF
clone_size: -; j_call: TRBJ2-3; d_call: -; v_call: TRBV27; cdr3_nt: TGTGCCAGCAGTTTATCGGGCAGGATAAGTGCAGATACGCAGTATTTT; cdr3_aa: CASSLSGRISADTQYF
clone_size: once; j_call: TRBJ1-5; d_call: TRBD1; v_call: TRBV6-4; cdr3_nt: TGTGCCAGCAGTGACCACAGGGACAGAAATCAGCCCCAGCATTTT; cdr3_aa: CASSDHRDRNQPQHF